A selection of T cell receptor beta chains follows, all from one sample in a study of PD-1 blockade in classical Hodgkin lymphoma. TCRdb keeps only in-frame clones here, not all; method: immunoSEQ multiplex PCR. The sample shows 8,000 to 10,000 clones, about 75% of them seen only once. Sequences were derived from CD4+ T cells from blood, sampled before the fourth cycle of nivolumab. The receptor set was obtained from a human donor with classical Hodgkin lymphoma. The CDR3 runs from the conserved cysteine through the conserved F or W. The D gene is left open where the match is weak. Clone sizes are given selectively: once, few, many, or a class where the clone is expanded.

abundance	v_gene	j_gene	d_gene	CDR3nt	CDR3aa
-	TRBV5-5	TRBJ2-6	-	TGTGCCAGCAGCTTCAGGGGGGCCAACGTCCTGACTTTC	CASSFRGANVLTF
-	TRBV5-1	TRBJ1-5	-	TGCGCCAGCAGCTTGGGACAGAGTAGCAATCAGCCCCAGCATTTT	CASSLGQSSNQPQHF
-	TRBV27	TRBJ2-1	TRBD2	TGTGCCAGCAGAGGGACTAGCTCCTACAATGAGCAGTTCTTC	CASRGTSSYNEQFF
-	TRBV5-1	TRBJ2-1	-	TGCGCCACCCTCTGGGGCGGCACCAGTAACTACAATGAGCAGTTCTTC	CATLWGGTSNYNEQFF
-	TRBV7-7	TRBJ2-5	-	TGTGCCAGCAGCTTATTAAGGGGAGGTCAAGAGACCCAGTACTTC	CASSLLRGGQETQYF
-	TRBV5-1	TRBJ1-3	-	TGCGCCAGAATCATCGGATATCTACTCGGAAGCTTAACTGGAAACACCATATATTTT	CARIIGYLLGSLTGNTIYF
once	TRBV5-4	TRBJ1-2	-	TGTGCCAGCAGCTTGAACAGAGGGGTATCAGGAGGCTACACCTTC	CASSLNRGVSGGYTF
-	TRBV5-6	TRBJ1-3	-	TGTGCCAGCAGCCAGAGTGGGGGCGGAACAGGAAACACCATATATTTT	CASSQSGGGTGNTIYF
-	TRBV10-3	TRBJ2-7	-	TGTGCCATCAGTGAGCCAAGGCGTTCATGGTACTTC	CAISEPRRSWYF
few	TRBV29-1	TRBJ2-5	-	TGCAGCGCCGGTTGGAGGGGAGGAGAGACCCAGTACTTC	CSAGWRGGETQYF
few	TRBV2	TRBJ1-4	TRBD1	TGTGCCAGCAGGGCAACAGGGGCGGGTGAAAAACTGTTTTTT	CASRATGAGEKLFF
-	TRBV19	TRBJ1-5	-	TGTGCCAGTAATGACAGAACGAATCAGCCCCAGCATTTT	CASNDRTNQPQHF
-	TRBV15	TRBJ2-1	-	TGTGCCACCAGCAGAGATAAGGGGACCTACAATGAGCAGTTCTTC	CATSRDKGTYNEQFF
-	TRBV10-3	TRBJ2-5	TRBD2	TGTGCCATCAGAGGAGCGGGGGGACAAGAGACCCAGTACTTC	CAIRGAGGQETQYF
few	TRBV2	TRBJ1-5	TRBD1	TGTGCCAGCAGTACAGGGGATAATCAGCCCCAGCATTTT	CASSTGDNQPQHF
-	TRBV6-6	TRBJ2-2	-	TGTGCCAGCAGTTACTCGTTGGGCACCGGGGAGCTGTTTTTT	CASSYSLGTGELFF
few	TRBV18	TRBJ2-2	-	TGTGCCAGCTCACCTGGACAGACCACCGGGGAGCTGTTTTTT	CASSPGQTTGELFF
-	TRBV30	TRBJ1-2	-	TGTGCCTGGACACGGATCTATGGCTACACCTTC	CAWTRIYGYTF
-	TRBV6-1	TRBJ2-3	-	TGTGCCAGCAGTGAATGGGATACGCAGTATTTT	CASSEWDTQYF
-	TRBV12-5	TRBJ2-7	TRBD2	TGTGCTAGTGGTTTGTGCCGGGGGGACCACTACGAGCAGTACTTC	CASGLCRGDHYEQYF
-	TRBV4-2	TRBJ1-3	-	TGTGCCAGCAGCCCTTACGCTGGGGTCTCTGGAAACACCATATATTTT	CASSPYAGVSGNTIYF
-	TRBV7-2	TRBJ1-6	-	TGTGCCAGCAGACTGACTGGGACTGCCTATTCACCCCTCCACTTT	CASRLTGTAYSPLHF
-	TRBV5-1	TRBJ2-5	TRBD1	TGCGCCAGCAGCACCGGGACAGCCCAAGAGACCCAGTACTTC	CASSTGTAQETQYF
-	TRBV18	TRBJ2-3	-	TGTGCCAGCTCACCAATCGGATCGGATACGCAGTATTTT	CASSPIGSDTQYF
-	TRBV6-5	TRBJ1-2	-	TGTGCCAGCACCAAAAACACAGGGAGTGGCTACACCTTC	CASTKNTGSGYTF
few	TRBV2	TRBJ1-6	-	TGTGCCAGCAGGGGAGACTCCTATAATTCACCCCTCCACTTT	CASRGDSYNSPLHF
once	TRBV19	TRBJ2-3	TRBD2	TGTGCCAGTAGTAACGGGGGGGGCGTAAACACAGATACGCAGTATTTT	CASSNGGGVNTDTQYF
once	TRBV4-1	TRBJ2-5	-	TGCGCCAGCAGCCAAGACCCCACGGAGGAGACCCAGTACTTC	CASSQDPTEETQYF
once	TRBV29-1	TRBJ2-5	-	TGCGGAACCAGGCCGGGACCCATGGGAGGAGAGACCCAGTACTTC	CGTRPGPMGGETQYF
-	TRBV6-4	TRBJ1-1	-	TGTGCCAGCAGTGACTCGGATCACGGGCTTGGGGACACTGAAGCTTTCTTT	CASSDSDHGLGDTEAFF
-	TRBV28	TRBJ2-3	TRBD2	TGTGCCAGCAGCTTCGGGGGGGCCACAGATACGCAGTATTTT	CASSFGGATDTQYF
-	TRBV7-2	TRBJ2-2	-	TGTGCCAGCAGCTTGAACGGGGAGCTGTTTTTT	CASSLNGELFF
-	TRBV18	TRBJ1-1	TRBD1	TGTGCCAGCACTCAGGGGGCGCAGACTGAAGCTTTCTTT	CASTQGAQTEAFF
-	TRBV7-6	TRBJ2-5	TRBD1	TGTGCCAGCAGCTTAGCTCGAGACAGGGGGGAGACCCAGTACTTC	CASSLARDRGETQYF
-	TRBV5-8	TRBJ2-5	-	TGTGCCAGCAGCTTGGATCTCGCCCAAGAGACCCAGTACTTC	CASSLDLAQETQYF
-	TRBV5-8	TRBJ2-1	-	TGTGCCAGCAGTACAACAGGGAGTCCCTACAATGAGCAGTTCTTC	CASSTTGSPYNEQFF
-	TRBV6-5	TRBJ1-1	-	TGTGCCAGCAGTTACGAGGGGGTTACTGAAGCTTTCTTT	CASSYEGVTEAFF
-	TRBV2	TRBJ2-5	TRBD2	TGTGCCAGCAGGGGGACTAGCGGGGGGGCCCACGAGACCCAGTACTTC	CASRGTSGGAHETQYF
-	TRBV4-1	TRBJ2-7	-	TGCGCCAGCAGCCAAGCGTTAGGGTATTCGTCATACGAGCAGTACTTC	CASSQALGYSSYEQYF
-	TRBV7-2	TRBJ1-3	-	TGTGCCAGCAGCTTAGCAGCAGGCTCTGGAAACACCATATATTTT	CASSLAAGSGNTIYF
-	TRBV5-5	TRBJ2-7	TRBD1	TGTGCCAGCAGCGCGTGGGACAGAAACTCCTACGAGCAGTACTTC	CASSAWDRNSYEQYF
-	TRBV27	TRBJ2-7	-	TGTGCCAGCAGTTCCCGGGCGGACCCCTACGAGCAGTACTTC	CASSSRADPYEQYF
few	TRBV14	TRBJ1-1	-	TGTGCCAGCAGCCTCCAGGGGAACACTGAAGCTTTCTTT	CASSLQGNTEAFF
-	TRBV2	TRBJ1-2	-	TGTGCCAGCAGCAACAGGGCTGGCTACACCTTC	CASSNRAGYTF
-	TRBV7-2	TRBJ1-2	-	TGTGCCAGCAGCACCGGACTAGTGGGATCGGCTGGCTACACCTTC	CASSTGLVGSAGYTF
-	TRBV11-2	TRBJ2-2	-	TGTGCCAGCAGCTGGGACTTTACCGGGGAGCTGTTTTTT	CASSWDFTGELFF
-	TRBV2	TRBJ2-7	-	TGTGCCAGCAGCTACACTGAAGGGGCCTACGAGCAGTACTTC	CASSYTEGAYEQYF
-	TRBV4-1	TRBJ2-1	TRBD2	TGCGCCAGCAGCCAAGACCCGGGGTCCAGCGGGGGCCACAATGAGCAGTTCTTC	CASSQDPGSSGGHNEQFF
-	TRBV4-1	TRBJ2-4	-	TGCGCCAGCAGCCAAGAAGGGCAGGGGCGAAACATTCAGTACTTC	CASSQEGQGRNIQYF
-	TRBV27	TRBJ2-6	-	TGTGCCAGCAGTTTCTTTGGCCGCTCTGGGGCCAACGTCCTGACTTTC	CASSFFGRSGANVLTF
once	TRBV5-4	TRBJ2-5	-	TGTGCCAGCAGCTCGCAGGGGCAAGAGACCCAGTACTTC	CASSSQGQETQYF